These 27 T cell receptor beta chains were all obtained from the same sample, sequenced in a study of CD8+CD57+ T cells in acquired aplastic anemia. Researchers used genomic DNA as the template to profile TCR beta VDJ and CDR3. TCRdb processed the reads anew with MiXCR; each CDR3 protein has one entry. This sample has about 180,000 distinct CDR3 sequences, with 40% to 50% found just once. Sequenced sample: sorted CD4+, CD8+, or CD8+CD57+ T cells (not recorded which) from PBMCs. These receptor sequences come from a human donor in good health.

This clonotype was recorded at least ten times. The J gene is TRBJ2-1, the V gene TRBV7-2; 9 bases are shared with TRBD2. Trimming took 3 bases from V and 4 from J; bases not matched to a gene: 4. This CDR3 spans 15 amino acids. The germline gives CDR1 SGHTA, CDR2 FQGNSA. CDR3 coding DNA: TGTGCCAGCAGCTTGGGTCTAGCGGGGTACAATGAGCAGTTCTTC. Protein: CASSLGLAGYNEQFF.

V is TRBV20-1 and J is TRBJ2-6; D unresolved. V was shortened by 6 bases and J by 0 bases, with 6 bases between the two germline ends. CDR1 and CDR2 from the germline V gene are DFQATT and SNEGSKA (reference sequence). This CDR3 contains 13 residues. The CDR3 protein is CSALDSGANVLTF. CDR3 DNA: TGCAGTGCGTTGGACTCTGGGGCCAACGTCCTGACTTTC.

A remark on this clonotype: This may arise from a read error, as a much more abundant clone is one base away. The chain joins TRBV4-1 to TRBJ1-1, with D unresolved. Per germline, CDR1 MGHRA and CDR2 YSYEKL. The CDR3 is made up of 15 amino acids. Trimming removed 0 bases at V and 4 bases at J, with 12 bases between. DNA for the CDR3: TGCGCCAGCAGCCAAGATCGACATGTGAGCACTGAAGCTTTCTTT. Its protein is CASSQDRHVSTEAFF.

CDR3 nucleotides: TGTGCCAGCAGGTGGACAGAGAACACTGAAGCTTTCTTT. It codes for CASRWTENTEAFF. The rearrangement links TRBV2 to TRBJ1-1; perhaps TRBD1 as D (6 bases). With 6 bases removed from V and 1 base from J, the gap between germline ends came to 9 bases. CDR1 is SNHLY, CDR2 FYNNEI, per germline. This CDR3 region has 13 residues.

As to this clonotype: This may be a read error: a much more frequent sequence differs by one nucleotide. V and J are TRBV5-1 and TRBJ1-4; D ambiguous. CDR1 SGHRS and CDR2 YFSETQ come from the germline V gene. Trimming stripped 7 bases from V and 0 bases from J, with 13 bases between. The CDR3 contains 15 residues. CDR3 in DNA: TGCGCCAGCTTACTACGGGTTGCAACTAATGAAAAACTGTTTTTT. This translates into CASLLRVATNEKLFF.

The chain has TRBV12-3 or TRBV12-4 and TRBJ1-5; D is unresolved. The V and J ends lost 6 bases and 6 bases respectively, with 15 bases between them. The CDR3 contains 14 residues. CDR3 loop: CASSPGIPGQPQHF. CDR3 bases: TGTGCCAGCAGCCCGGGGATCCCAGGTCAGCCCCAGCATTTT.

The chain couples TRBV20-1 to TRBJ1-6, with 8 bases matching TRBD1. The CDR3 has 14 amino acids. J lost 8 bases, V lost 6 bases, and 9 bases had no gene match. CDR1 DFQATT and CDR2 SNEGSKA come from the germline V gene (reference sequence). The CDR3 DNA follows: TGCAGTGCGGGAGCAGGGGGCATTGATTCACCCCTCCACTTT. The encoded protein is CSAGAGGIDSPLHF.

CDR3 DNA: TGTGCCAGCATTTGGAACACTGAAGCTTTCTTT. Its protein product is CASIWNTEAFF. The chain links TRBV12-3 or TRBV12-4 to TRBJ1-1, with D hard to call. V was clipped by 7 bases and J by 1 base, with 4 bases between them. The length of the CDR3 is 11 residues.

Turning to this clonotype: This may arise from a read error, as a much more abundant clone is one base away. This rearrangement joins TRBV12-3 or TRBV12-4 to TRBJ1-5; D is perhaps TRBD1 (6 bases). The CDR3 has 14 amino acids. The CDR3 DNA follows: TGTACCAGCAGTTTAGGGGGGTTTGGTCAGCCCCAGCATTTT. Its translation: CTSSLGGFGQPQHF.

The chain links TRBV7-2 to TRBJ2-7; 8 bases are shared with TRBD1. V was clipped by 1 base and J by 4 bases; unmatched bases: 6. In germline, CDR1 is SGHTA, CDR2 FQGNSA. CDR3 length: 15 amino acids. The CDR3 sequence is CASSLVQGQVYEQYF. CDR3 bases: TGTGCCAGCAGCTTAGTCCAGGGACAGGTGTACGAGCAGTACTTC.

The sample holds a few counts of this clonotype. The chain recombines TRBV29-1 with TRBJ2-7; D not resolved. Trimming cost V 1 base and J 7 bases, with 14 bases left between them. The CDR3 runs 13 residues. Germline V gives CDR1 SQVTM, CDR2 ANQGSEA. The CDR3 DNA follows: TGCAGCGTTGAAGGGGCCGGAAAGGCAGAGCAGTACTTC. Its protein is CSVEGAGKAEQYF.

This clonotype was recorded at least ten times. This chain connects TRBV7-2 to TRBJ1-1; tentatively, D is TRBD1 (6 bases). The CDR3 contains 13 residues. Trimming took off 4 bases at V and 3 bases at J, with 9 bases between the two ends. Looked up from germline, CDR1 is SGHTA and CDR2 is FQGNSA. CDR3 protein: CASSSTGHTEAFF. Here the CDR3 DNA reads TGTGCCAGCAGCTCGACAGGCCACACTGAAGCTTTCTTT.

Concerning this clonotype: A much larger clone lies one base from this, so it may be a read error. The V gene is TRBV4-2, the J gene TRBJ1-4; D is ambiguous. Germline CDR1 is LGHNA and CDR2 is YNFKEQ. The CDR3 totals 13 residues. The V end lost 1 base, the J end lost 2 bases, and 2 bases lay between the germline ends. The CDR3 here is CASSQGTNEKLFF. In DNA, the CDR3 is TGTGCCAGCAGCCAAGGGACTAATGAAAAACTGTTTTTT.

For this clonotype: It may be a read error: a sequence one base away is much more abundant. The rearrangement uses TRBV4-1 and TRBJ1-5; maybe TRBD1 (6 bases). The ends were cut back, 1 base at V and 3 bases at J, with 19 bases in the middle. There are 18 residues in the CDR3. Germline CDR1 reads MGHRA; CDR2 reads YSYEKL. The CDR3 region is CASSQAGAGLPYNQPQHF. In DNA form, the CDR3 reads TGCGCCAGCAGCCAAGCAGGGGCCGGACTCCCCTACAATCAGCCCCAGCATTTT.

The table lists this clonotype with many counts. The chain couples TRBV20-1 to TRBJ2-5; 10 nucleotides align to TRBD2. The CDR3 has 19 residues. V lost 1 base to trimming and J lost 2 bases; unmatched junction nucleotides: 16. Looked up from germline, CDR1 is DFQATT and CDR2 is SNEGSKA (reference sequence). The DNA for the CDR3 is TGCAGTGCTAGAGGAGAGTTAGCGGGAGGCCGGATGTGGCAAGAGACCCAGTACTTC. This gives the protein CSARGELAGGRMWQETQYF.

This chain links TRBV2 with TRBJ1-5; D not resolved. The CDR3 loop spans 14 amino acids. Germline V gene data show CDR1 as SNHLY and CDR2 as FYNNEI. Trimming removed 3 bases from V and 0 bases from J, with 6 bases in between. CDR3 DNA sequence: TGTGCCAGCAGTGAGGACGTTAGCAATCAGCCCCAGCATTTT. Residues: CASSEDVSNQPQHF. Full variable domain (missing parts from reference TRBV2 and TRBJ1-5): EPEVTQTPSHQVTQMGQEVILRCVPISNHLYFYWYRQILGQKVEFLVSFYNNEISEKSEIFDDQFSVERPDGSNFTLKIRSTKLEDSAMYFCASSEDVSNQPQHFGDGTRLSIL.

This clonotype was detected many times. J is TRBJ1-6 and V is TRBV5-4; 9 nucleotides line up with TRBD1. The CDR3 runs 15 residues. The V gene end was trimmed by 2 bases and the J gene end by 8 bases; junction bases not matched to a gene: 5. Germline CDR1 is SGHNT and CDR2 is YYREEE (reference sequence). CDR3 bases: TGTGCCAGCAGCTTATACAGGGGGCAGGATTCACCCCTCCACTTT. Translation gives CASSLYRGQDSPLHF.

The CDR3 is CASRQSGTAAQETQYF. DNA of the CDR3: TGTGCCAGCAGACAAAGCGGGACAGCTGCCCAAGAGACCCAGTACTTC. J is TRBJ2-5 and V is TRBV2; either TRBD1 or TRBD2 may supply D (7 bases each). The V gene's germline CDR1 is SNHLY and CDR2 FYNNEI. This CDR3 comprises 16 residues. Trimming removed 6 bases at V and 1 base at J, with 18 bases between.

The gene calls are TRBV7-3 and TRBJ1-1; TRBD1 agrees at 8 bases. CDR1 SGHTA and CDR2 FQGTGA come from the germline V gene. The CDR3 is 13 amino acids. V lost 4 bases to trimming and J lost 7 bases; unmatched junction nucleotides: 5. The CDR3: CASSSQGAVEAFF. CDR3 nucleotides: TGTGCCAGCAGCTCTCAGGGGGCAGTTGAAGCTTTCTTT.

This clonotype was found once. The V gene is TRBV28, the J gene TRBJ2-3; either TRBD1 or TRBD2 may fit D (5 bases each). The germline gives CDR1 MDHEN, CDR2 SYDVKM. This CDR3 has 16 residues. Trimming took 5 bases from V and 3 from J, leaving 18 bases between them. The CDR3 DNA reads TGTGCCAGCAGTACACCTAGCAAGGGGTTTACAGATACGCAGTATTTT. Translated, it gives CASSTPSKGFTDTQYF.

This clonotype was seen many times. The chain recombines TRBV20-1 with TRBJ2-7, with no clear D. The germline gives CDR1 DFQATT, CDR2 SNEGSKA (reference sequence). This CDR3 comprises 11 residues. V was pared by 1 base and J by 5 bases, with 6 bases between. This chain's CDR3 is CSARGGHEQYF. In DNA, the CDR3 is TGCAGTGCTAGAGGCGGCCACGAGCAGTACTTC.

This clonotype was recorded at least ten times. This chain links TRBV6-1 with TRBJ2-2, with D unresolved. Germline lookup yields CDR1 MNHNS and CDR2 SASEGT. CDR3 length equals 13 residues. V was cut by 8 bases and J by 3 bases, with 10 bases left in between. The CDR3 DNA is TGTGCCAGCGCTCGACGGGACACCGGGGAGCTGTTTTTT. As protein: CASARRDTGELFF.

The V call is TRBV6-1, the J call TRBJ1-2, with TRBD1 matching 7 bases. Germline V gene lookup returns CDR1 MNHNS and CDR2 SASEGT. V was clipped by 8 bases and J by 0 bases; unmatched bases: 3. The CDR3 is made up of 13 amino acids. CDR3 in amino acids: CASGTGANYGYTF. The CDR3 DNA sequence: TGTGCCAGCGGTACAGGGGCTAACTATGGCTACACCTTC.

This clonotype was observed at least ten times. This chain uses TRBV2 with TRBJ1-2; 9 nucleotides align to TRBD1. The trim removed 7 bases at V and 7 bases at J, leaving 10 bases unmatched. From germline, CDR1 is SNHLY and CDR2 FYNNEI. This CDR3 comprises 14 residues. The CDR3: CASTRQGVERGYTF. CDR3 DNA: TGTGCCAGCACCCGACAGGGGGTCGAACGTGGCTACACCTTC.

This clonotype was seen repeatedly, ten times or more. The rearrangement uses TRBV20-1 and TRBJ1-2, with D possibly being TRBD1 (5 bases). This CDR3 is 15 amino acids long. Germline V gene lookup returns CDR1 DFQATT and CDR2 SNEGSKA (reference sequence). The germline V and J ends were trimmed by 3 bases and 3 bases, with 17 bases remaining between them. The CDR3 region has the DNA TGCAGTGCTAGCGCCAGGCGGGGGTTTGACTATGGCTACACCTTC. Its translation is CSASARRGFDYGYTF.

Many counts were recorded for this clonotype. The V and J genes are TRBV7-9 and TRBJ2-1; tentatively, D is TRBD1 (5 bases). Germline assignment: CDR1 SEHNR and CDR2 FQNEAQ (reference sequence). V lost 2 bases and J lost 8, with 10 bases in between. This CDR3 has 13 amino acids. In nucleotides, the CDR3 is TGTGCCAGCAGCTTAAGGGGCGGCGATGAGCAGTTCTTC. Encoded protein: CASSLRGGDEQFF.

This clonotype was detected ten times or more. CDR3 bases: TGTGCCAGCAGCCCGGGACAGGGGGCCTGGTACGAGCAGTACTTC. Its protein product is CASSPGQGAWYEQYF. The chain links TRBV7-9 to TRBJ2-7, with 12 bases identical to TRBD1. The V gene end was trimmed by 5 bases and the J gene end by 4 bases; junction bases not matched to a gene: 6. Germline V lookup: CDR1 SEHNR, CDR2 FQNEAQ (reference sequence). The CDR3 runs to 15 residues.